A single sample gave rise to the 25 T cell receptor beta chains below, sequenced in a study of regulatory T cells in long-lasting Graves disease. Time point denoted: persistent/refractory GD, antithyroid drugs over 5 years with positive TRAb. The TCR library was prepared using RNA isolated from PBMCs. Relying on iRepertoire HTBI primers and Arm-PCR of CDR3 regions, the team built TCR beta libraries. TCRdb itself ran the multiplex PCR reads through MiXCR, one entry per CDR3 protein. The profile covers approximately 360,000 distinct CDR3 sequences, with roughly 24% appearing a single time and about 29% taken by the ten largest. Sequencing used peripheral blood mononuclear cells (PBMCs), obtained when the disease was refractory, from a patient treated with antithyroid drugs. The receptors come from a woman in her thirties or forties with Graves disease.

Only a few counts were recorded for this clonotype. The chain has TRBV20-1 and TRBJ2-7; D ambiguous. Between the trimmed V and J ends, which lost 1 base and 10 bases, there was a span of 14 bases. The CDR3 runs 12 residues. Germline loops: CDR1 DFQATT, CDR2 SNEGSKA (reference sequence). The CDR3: CSARVSDHLQYF. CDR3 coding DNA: TGCAGTGCTAGAGTTTCGGACCACCTTCAGTACTTC.

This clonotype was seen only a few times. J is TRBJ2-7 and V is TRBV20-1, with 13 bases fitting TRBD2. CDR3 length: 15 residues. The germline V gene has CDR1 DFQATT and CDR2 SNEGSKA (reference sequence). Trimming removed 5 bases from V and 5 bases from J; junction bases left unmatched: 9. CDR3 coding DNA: TGCAGTGCTGGGGGACTAGCGGGAAGATTGAACGAGCAGTACTTC. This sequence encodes CSAGGLAGRLNEQYF.

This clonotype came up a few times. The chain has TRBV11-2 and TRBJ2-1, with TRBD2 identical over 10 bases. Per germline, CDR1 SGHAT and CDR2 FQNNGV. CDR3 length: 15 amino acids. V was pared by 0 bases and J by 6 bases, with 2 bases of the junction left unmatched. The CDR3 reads CASSLDGLAVNEQFF. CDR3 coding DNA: TGTGCCAGCAGCTTAGACGGACTAGCGGTCAATGAGCAGTTCTTC.

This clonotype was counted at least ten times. The CDR3 here is CASSDEPRNEQFF. In DNA form, the CDR3 reads TGTGCCAGCAGTGATGAGCCCCGCAATGAGCAGTTCTTC. J is TRBJ2-1 and V is TRBV2; D call uncertain. Per germline, CDR1 SNHLY and CDR2 FYNNEI. V was pared by 3 bases and J by 6 bases, with 9 bases between. This CDR3 comprises 13 residues.

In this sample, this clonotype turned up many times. Here the CDR3 DNA reads TGTGCCAGCAGTTTGCTCAACAGCGCGAACACCGGGGAGCTGTTTTTT. As protein: CASSLLNSANTGELFF. The chain links TRBV28 to TRBJ2-2, with no clear D. V shed 3 bases and J shed 0 bases, with 11 bases lying between them. Germline CDR1 is MDHEN and CDR2 is SYDVKM. The CDR3 runs 16 residues.

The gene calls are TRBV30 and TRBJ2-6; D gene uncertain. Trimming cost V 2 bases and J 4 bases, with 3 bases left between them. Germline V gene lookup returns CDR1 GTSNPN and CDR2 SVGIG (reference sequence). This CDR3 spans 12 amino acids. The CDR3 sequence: CAWSTGANVLTF. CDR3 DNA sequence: TGTGCCTGGAGTACCGGGGCCAACGTCCTGACTTTC.

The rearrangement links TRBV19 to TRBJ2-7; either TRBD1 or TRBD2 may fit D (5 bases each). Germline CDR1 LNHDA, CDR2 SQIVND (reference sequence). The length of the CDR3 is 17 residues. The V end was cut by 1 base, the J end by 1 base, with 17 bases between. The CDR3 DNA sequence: TGTGCCAGTAGTATAGCCGTTTCGGGACGGACTTCCTACGAGCAGTACTTC. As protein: CASSIAVSGRTSYEQYF.

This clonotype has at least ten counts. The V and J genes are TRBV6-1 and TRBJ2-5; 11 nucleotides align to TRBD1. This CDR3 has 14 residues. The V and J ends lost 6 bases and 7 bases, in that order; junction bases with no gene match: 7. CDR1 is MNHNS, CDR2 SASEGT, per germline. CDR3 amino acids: CASSRDRGSGTQYF. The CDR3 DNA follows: TGTGCCAGCAGCCGGGACAGGGGGAGCGGGACCCAGTACTTC.

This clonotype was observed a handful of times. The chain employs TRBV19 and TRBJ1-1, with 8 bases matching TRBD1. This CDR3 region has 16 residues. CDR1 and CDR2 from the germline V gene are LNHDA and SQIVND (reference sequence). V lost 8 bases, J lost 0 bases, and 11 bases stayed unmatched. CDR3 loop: CASEPGTGIMNTEAFF. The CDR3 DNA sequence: TGTGCCAGTGAACCTGGGACAGGAATTATGAACACTGAAGCTTTCTTT.

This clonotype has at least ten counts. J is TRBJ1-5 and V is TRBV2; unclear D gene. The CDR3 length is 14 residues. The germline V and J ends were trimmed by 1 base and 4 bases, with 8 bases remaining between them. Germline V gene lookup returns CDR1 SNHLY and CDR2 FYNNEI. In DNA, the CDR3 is TGTGCCAGCAGTGAAGGGCTAGGGAATCAGCCCCAGCATTTT. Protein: CASSEGLGNQPQHF.

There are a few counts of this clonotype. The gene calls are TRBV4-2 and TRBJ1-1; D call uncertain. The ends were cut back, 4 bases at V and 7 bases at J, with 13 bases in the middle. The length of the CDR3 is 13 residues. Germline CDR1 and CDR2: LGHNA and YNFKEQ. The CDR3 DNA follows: TGTGCCAGCAGCCCCCATTACGAGGGTGAAGCTTTCTTT. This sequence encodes CASSPHYEGEAFF.

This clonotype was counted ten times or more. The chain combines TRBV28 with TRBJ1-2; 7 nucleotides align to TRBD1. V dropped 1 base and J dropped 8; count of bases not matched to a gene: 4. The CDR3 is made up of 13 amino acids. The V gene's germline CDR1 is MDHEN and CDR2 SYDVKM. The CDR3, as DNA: TGTGCCAGCAGTTTATTACAGGGGCGCGGCTACACCTTC. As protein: CASSLLQGRGYTF.

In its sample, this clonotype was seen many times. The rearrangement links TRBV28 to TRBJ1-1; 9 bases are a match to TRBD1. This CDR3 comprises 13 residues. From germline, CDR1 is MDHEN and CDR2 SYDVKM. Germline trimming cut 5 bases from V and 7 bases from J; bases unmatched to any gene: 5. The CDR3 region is CASSMTGGNEAFF. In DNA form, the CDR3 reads TGTGCCAGCAGTATGACAGGGGGGAATGAAGCTTTCTTT.

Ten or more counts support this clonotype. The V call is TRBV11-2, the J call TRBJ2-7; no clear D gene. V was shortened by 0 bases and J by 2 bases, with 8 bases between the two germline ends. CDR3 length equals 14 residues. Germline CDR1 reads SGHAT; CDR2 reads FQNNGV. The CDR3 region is CASSLDSIPYEQYF. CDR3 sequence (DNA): TGTGCCAGCAGCTTAGATTCGATCCCCTACGAGCAGTACTTC.

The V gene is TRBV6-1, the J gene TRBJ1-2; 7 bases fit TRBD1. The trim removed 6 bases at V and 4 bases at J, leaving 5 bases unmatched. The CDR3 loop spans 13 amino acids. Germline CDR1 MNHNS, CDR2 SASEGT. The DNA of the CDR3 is TGTGCCAGCAGATGGGACAGACTCTATGGCTACACCTTC. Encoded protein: CASRWDRLYGYTF.

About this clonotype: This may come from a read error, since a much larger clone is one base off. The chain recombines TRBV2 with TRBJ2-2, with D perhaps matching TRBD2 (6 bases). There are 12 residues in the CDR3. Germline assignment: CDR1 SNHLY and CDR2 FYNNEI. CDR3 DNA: TGTGCCAGCAGTCCTACTACCCGGGAGCCGTTTTTT. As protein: CASSPTTREPFF.

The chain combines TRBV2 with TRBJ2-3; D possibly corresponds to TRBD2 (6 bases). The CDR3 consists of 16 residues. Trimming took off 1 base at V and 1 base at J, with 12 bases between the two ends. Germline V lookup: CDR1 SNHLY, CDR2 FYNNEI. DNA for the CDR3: TGTGCCAGCAGTGAAGGGTTCGCTAGCGGCACAGATACGCAGTATTTT. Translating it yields CASSEGFASGTDTQYF. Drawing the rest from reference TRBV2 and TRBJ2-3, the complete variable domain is EPEVTQTPSHQVTQMGQEVILRCVPISNHLYFYWYRQILGQKVEFLVSFYNNEISEKSEIFDDQFSVERPDGSNFTLKIRSTKLEDSAMYFCASSEGFASGTDTQYFGPGTRLTVL.

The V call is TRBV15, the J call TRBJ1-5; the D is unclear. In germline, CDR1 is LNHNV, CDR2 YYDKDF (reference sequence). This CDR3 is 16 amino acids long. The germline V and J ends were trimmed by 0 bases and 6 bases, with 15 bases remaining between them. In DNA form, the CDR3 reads TGTGCCACCAGCAGAGAGTCCCTAAAGGAAACTCAGCCCCAGCATTTT. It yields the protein CATSRESLKETQPQHF.

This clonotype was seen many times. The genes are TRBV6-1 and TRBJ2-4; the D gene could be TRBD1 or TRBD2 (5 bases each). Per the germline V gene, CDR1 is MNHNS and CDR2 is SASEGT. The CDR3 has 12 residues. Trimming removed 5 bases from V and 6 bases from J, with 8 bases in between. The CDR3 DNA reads TGTGCCAGCAGTCGGGGCCCAAACATTCAGTACTTC. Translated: CASSRGPNIQYF.

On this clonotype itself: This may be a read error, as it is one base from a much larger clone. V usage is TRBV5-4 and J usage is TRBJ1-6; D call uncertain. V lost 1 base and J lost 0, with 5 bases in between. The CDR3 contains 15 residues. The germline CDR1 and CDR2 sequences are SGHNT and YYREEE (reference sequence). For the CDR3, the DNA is TGTGCCAGCAGCTTGATGAGCTCCTATAATTCACCCCTCCACTTT. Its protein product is CASSLMSSYNSPLHF. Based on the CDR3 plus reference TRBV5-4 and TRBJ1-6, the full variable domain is ETGVTQSPTHLIKTRGQQVTLRCSSQSGHNTVSWYQQALGQGPQFIFQYYREEENGRGNFPPRFSGLQFPNYSSELNVNALELDDSALYLCASSLMSSYNSPLHFGNGTRLTVT.

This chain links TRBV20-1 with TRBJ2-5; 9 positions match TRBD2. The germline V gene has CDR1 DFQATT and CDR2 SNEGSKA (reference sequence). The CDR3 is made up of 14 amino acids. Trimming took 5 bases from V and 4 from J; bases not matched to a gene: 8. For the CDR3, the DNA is TGCAGTGCTCAGGGACTAGCATTTATAGAGACCCAGTACTTC. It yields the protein CSAQGLAFIETQYF.

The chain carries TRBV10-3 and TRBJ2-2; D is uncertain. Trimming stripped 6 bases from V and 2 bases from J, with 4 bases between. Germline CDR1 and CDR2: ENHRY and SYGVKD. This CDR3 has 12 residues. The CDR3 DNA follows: TGTGCCATCAGCCCAAACACCGGGGAGCTGTTTTTT. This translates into CAISPNTGELFF.

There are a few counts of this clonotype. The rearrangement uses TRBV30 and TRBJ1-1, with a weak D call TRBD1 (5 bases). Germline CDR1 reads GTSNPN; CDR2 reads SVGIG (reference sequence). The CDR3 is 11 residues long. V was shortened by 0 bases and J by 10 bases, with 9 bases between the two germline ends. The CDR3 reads CAWSVAGSAFF. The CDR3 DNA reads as TGTGCCTGGAGTGTAGCAGGGTCAGCTTTCTTT.

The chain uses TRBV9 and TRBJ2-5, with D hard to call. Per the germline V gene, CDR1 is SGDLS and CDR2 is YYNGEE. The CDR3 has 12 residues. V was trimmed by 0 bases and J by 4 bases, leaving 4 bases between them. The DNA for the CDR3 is TGTGCCAGCAGCGTAGATTTAGAGACCCAGTACTTC. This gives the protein CASSVDLETQYF.

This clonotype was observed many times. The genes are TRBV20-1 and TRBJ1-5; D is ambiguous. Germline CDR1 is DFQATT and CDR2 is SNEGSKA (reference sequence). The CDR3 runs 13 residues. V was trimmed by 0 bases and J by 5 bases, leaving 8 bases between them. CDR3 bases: TGCAGTGCTAGAGATTCCCCCGATCAGCCCCAGCATTTT. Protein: CSARDSPDQPQHF.